The 12 T cell receptor beta chains below were found in one sample sequenced in a study of blood T cells in healthy people across ages. A sample-barcoded 5' primer and a J-beta primer mix were used in a second PCR of roughly 6 to 11 cycles. TCRdb re-called the 5' RACE reads with MiXCR, one entry per CDR3 protein. The sample yields roughly 1.9 million distinct CDR3 sequences, roughly two fifths seen once. Sequencing input: blood. These TCRs come from a human donor in good health.

The J gene is TRBJ2-1, the V gene TRBV5-1, with D possibly being TRBD2 (6 bases). The CDR3 sequence is 14 residues long. V was pared by 4 bases and J by 7 bases, with 15 bases between. In germline, CDR1 is SGHRS, CDR2 YFSETQ. The CDR3: CASSPAGPQNEQFF. The CDR3, as DNA: TGCGCCAGCAGCCCCGCGGGACCACAGAATGAGCAGTTCTTC.

This clonotype was seen only once. Germline and junction disagree at one end, which may indicate a read error. This sequence joins TRBV4-2 and TRBJ1-5; TRBD1 matches at 9 bases. CDR3 size: 17 residues. Germline CDR1 reads LGHNA; CDR2 reads YNFKEQ. DNA for the CDR3: TGTGCCAGCAGCCAAGAAGTGGGACAGGGTCTCAATCGGCCCCAGCATTTT. As protein: CASSQEVGQGLNRPQHF.

As concerns this clonotype: One end of the junction does not line up with germline, which may come from a read error. The chain has TRBV4-1 and TRBJ1-2; 7 bases fit TRBD1. The CDR3 length is 16 residues. Germline V gene data show CDR1 as MGHRA and CDR2 as YSYEKL. The CDR3 nucleotides are TGCGCCAGCAGCCCTAACAGGGGCCCCACTAACTATGGCCACACCTTC. This translates into CASSPNRGPTNYGHTF.

The chain employs TRBV28 and TRBJ2-5; 7 nucleotides align to TRBD1. Germline V gives CDR1 MDHEN, CDR2 SYDVKM. The V gene end was trimmed by 5 bases and the J gene end by 4 bases; junction bases not matched to a gene: 7. The CDR3 consists of 14 residues. The CDR3 nucleotides are TGTGCCAGCAGTCAGAATGACAGGGTAGAGACCCAGTACTTC. Translation gives CASSQNDRVETQYF.

The chain recombines TRBV25-1 with TRBJ1-1; no clear D gene. Germline lookup yields CDR1 MGHDK and CDR2 SYGVNS. The CDR3 consists of 15 residues. V was pared by 2 bases and J by 2 bases, with 12 bases between. The CDR3 nucleotides read TGTGCCAGCAGTGAAACAGACCGATTCAACACTGAAGCTTTCTTT. This encodes CASSETDRFNTEAFF.

V gene TRBV5-1 combines with J gene TRBJ2-1; D might be TRBD2 (7 bases). The last part of the DNA fits TRBJ2-7 better; the J call may be wrong. Germline CDR1 SGHRS, CDR2 YFSETQ. The CDR3 is 15 amino acids. DNA of the CDR3: TGCGCCAGCAGCCCCGTTAGGGGGGACTACAATGAGCAGTACTTC. Translating gives CASSPVRGDYNEQYF.

This clonotype has a handful of counts. The chain employs TRBV7-2 and TRBJ1-2, with D hard to call. Germline values: CDR1 SGHTA, CDR2 FQGNSA. V was pared by 2 bases and J by 0 bases, with 10 bases between. The CDR3 sequence is 15 residues long. CDR3 nucleotides: TGTGCCAGCAGCTTAAGGCCGGAAGCTAACTATGGCTACACCTTC. Translated, it gives CASSLRPEANYGYTF.

V and J are TRBV10-3 and TRBJ2-3; 10 nucleotides align to TRBD2. V lost 10 bases, J lost 5 bases, and 12 bases stayed unmatched. The V gene's germline CDR1 is ENHRY and CDR2 SYGVKD. This CDR3 spans 15 amino acids. CDR3 sequence reads: CATRLAGGQGDTQYF. In DNA, the CDR3 is TGTGCCACCCGATTAGCGGGGGGCCAAGGAGATACGCAGTATTTT.

This clonotype was detected a few times. The chain couples TRBV18 to TRBJ2-3; either TRBD1 or TRBD2 may supply D (6 bases each). V was trimmed by 6 bases and J by 5 bases, leaving 15 bases between them. Looked up from germline, CDR1 is KGHSH and CDR2 is LQKENI. The CDR3 runs to 14 residues. This CDR3 is CASSERRGRDTQYF. The CDR3 nucleotides read TGTGCCAGCTCGGAACGTCGGGGGCGAGATACGCAGTATTTT.

The V and J genes are TRBV6-5 and TRBJ1-2; D unclear. V shed 6 bases and J shed 2 bases, with 13 bases lying between them. CDR3 length: 14 amino acids. Germline CDR1 reads MNHEY; CDR2 reads SVGAGI. Here the CDR3 DNA reads TGTGCCAGCAGCCCGGTTAAGGTGAACTATGGCTACACCTTC. Protein: CASSPVKVNYGYTF.

The V and J genes are TRBV20-1 and TRBJ2-6; D gene ambiguous. CDR1 and CDR2 from the germline V gene are DFQATT and SNEGSKA (reference sequence). Trimming left V 0 bases short and J 4 bases short, with 7 bases between. The CDR3 consists of 14 residues. The CDR3 spells CSARDEQGANVLTF. The CDR3 DNA reads as TGCAGTGCTAGAGATGAACAGGGGGCCAACGTCCTGACTTTC.

This clonotype was seen a handful of times. The rearrangement joins TRBV7-2 to TRBJ1-1; TRBD1 might be the D (6 bases). Germline assignment: CDR1 SGHTA and CDR2 FQGNSA. This CDR3 is 16 amino acids long. Trimming took 0 bases from V and 2 from J, leaving 13 bases between them. CDR3 loop: CASSLAGRQANTEAFF. CDR3 coding DNA: TGTGCCAGCAGCTTAGCAGGGCGACAGGCTAACACTGAAGCTTTCTTT.